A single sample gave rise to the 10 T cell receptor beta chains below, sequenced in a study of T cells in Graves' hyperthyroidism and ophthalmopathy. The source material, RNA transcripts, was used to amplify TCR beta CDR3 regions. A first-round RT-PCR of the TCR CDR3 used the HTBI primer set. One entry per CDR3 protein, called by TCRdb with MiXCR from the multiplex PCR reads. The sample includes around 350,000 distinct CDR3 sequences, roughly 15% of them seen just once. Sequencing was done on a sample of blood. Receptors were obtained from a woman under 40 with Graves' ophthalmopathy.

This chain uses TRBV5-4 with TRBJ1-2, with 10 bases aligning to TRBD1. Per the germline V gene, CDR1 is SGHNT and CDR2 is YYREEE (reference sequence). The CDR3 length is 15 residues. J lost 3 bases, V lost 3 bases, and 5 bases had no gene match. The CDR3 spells CASSSAGTGDYGYTF. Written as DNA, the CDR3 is TGTGCCAGCAGCTCGGCAGGGACAGGGGACTATGGCTACACCTTC.

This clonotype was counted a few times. CDR3 region: CATSAAGGTSYGYTF. In DNA form, the CDR3 reads TGTGCCACCAGTGCAGCAGGAGGAACTTCCTATGGCTACACCTTC. This chain links TRBV24-1 with TRBJ1-2, with D hard to call. The CDR3 is 15 residues long. Trimming took off 5 bases at V and 4 bases at J, with 16 bases between the two ends. Germline values: CDR1 KGHDR, CDR2 SFDVKD.

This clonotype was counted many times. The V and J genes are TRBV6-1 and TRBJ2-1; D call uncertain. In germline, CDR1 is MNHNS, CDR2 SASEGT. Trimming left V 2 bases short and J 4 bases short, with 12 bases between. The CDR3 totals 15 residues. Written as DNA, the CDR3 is TGTGCCAGCAGTGAACAGGAGCCAGTATACAATGAGCAGTTCTTC. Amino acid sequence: CASSEQEPVYNEQFF.

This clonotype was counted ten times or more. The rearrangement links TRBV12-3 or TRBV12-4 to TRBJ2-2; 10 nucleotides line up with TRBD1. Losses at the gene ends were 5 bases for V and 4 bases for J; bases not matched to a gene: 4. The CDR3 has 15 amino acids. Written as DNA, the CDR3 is TGTGCCAGCAGTGAAGGACAGGGGGTCACCGGGGAGCTGTTTTTT. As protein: CASSEGQGVTGELFF.

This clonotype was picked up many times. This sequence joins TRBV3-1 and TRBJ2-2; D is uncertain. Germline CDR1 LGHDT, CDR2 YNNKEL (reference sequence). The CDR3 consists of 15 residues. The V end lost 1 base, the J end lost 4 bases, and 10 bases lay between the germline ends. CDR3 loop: CASSQGMQSTGELFF. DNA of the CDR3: TGTGCCAGCAGCCAAGGCATGCAGAGCACCGGGGAGCTGTTTTTT.

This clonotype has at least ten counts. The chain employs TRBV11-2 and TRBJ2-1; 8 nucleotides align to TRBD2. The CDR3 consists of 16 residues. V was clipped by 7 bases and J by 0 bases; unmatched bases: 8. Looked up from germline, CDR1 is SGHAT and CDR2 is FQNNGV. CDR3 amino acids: CASTREGLRSYNEQFF. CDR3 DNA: TGTGCCAGCACCCGGGAGGGGTTACGCTCCTACAATGAGCAGTTCTTC.

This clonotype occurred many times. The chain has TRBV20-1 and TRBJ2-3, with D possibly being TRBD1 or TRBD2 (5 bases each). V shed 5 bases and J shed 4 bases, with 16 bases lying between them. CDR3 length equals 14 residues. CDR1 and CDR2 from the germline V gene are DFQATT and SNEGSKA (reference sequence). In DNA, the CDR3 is TGCAGTGCTCCGCTTCAGCAGGGAGCAGATACGCAGTATTTT. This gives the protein CSAPLQQGADTQYF.

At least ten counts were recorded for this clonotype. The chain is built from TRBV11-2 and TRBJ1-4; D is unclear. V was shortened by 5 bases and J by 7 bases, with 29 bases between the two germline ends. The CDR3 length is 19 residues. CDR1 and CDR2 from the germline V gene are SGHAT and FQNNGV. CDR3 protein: CASSPKRSGPPGVREKLFF. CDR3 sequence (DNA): TGTGCCAGCAGCCCCAAGAGGTCCGGACCCCCGGGTGTGCGTGAAAAACTGTTTTTT.

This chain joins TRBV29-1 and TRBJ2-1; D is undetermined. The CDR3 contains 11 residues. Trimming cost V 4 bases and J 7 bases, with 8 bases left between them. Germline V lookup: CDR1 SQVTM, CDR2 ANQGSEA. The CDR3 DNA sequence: TGCAGCGTTGCCGTAGCAAATGAGCAGTTCTTC. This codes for CSVAVANEQFF.

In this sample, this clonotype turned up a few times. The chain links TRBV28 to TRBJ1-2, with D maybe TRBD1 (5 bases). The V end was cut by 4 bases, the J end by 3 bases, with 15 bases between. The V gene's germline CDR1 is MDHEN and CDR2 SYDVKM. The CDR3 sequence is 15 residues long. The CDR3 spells CASSYGHRSDYGYTF. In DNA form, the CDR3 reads TGTGCCAGCAGTTACGGCCACAGGTCCGACTATGGCTACACCTTC.